These T cell receptor beta chains were read from a single sample in a study of cytomegalovirus exposure and HLA in healthy donors. Data came from immunoSEQ multiplex PCR; TCRdb stores just in-frame clones and leaves some out. The sample consists of around 190,000 clones, about 80% of them appearing once. Material: PBMCs. The receptor set was obtained from a woman aged 25 to 39 in good health and CMV-seronegative. CDR3s include the opening cysteine and the closing phenylalanine or tryptophan. Each record gives: J gene, D gene, clone size, V gene, CDR3 DNA, CDR3 protein. A D gene is named only where the DNA matches it firmly. Clone size, where shown, is once, few, many, or a class for clones that have expanded.

TRBJ2-1,TRBD2,NA,TRBV7-6,TGTGCCAGCAGCTTAAGGAGCGGGAGACGTTTAGGTAATGAGCAGTTCTTC,CASSLRSGRRLGNEQFF
TRBJ1-4,TRBD1,once,TRBV5-1,TGCGCCAGCAGCAGGACAGGGCGGGGACTTTCGGGTAATGAAAAACTGTTTTTT,CASSRTGRGLSGNEKLFF
TRBJ1-2,NA,few,TRBV7-9,TGTGCCAGCAGCTTATATGAGGGAACGGGCTACACCTTC,CASSLYEGTGYTF
TRBJ1-1,TRBD1,NA,TRBV7-3,TGTGCCAGCAGCCTGACAGGGGAGAACACTGAAGCTTTCTTT,CASSLTGENTEAFF
TRBJ2-5,NA,NA,TRBV5-4,TGTGCCAGCAGCTTTCAGTTCCAAGAGACCCAGTACTTC,CASSFQFQETQYF
TRBJ1-6,NA,NA,TRBV30,TGTGCCTGGAGTGTAGTGAGGGGGACGTATTCACCCCTCCACTTT,CAWSVVRGTYSPLHF
TRBJ1-5,NA,NA,TRBV27,TGTGCCAGCAGTTTCCCCGAGGAGGGCTATCAGCCCCAGCATTTT,CASSFPEEGYQPQHF
TRBJ1-2,TRBD1,NA,TRBV6-6,TGTGCCACCCAGACAGGGGGTGGCTACACCTTC,CATQTGGGYTF
TRBJ1-2,NA,NA,TRBV6-6,TGTGCCATTCGCGGTTTTGGCTACACCTTC,CAIRGFGYTF
TRBJ2-3,TRBD2,NA,TRBV28,TGTGCCAGCAGTCCCTCTCTAGCGGGAGGTTACACAGATACGCAGTATTTT,CASSPSLAGGYTDTQYF
TRBJ2-1,TRBD1,few,TRBV11-3,TGTGCCAGCAGCTTAGGGGGACAGGGTGGGCATGAGCAGTTCTTC,CASSLGGQGGHEQFF
TRBJ1-1,TRBD1,NA,TRBV9,TGTGCCAGCAGCGTCACCGGGACAGCAAACACTGAAGCTTTCTTT,CASSVTGTANTEAFF
TRBJ2-5,TRBD2,NA,TRBV30,TGTGCCTGGAGGGGAGGGACTAGCTGGGGAGAGACCCAGTACTTC,CAWRGGTSWGETQYF
TRBJ2-1,TRBD2,NA,TRBV13,TGTGCCAGCAGCTCCCGAGAACGGGAGGTGTACAATGAGCAGTTCTTC,CASSSREREVYNEQFF
TRBJ1-1,NA,NA,TRBV19,TGTGCCAGTCGGACACTACAGTTGAACACTGAAGCTTTCTTT,CASRTLQLNTEAFF
TRBJ1-4,TRBD1,NA,TRBV10-3,TGTGCCATCAGGGACGGACAGGGATCAGCTAATGAAAAACTGTTTTTT,CAIRDGQGSANEKLFF
TRBJ2-1,TRBD2,NA,TRBV18,TGTGCCAGCTCACTAGAAGCGGGGGTCTACAATGAGCAGTTCTTC,CASSLEAGVYNEQFF
TRBJ2-1,NA,few,TRBV19,TGTGCCAGTAATGTCAGATACAATGAGCAGTTCTTC,CASNVRYNEQFF
TRBJ2-1,TRBD2,NA,TRBV2,TGTGCCAGCACCGGGACTAGCGGCGATAATGAGCAGTTCTTC,CASTGTSGDNEQFF
TRBJ1-1,NA,NA,TRBV6-5,TGTGCCAGCAGTTACGAGGGTGCGAACACTGAAGCTTTCTTT,CASSYEGANTEAFF
TRBJ1-5,NA,few,TRBV19,TGTGCCAGTATGGGGAGGGGCCCTAATCAGCCCCAGCATTTT,CASMGRGPNQPQHF
TRBJ2-1,TRBD2,NA,TRBV6-4,TGTGCCAGCAGTGGGGGAGGGCTAGCGGAGGTGAATGAGCAGTTCTTC,CASSGGGLAEVNEQFF
TRBJ1-1,TRBD1,few,TRBV5-1,TGCGCCAGCAGTCCCGGGACAGGGAACACTGAAGCTTTCTTT,CASSPGTGNTEAFF
TRBJ2-5,NA,NA,TRBV23-1,TGCGCCAGCAGTCCAGGGCGAGAGACCCAGTACTTC,CASSPGRETQYF
TRBJ2-5,NA,NA,TRBV18,TGTGCCAGCTCATCCCTCCAAGAGACCCAGTACTTC,CASSSLQETQYF
TRBJ2-3,TRBD2,NA,TRBV25-1,TGTGCCAGCAGTGAACCCCGTGCGGGGGGGGATACGCAGTATTTT,CASSEPRAGGDTQYF
TRBJ1-3,TRBD1,NA,TRBV12-5,TGTGCTAGTGGTTTGAGCCTAAAGGCGGGACAGGCTCATGGAAACACCATATATTTT,CASGLSLKAGQAHGNTIYF
TRBJ2-7,TRBD1,NA,TRBV2,TGTGCCAGCAGTGGACAAGGGGGCTTTTACGAGCAGTACTTC,CASSGQGGFYEQYF
TRBJ2-7,TRBD1,NA,TRBV19,TGTGCCAGTGCCTCTCGGACAGGGGGGAGCTCCTACGAGCAGTACTTC,CASASRTGGSSYEQYF
TRBJ1-5,NA,NA,TRBV21-1,TGTGCCAGCAGCAAAGATGGGCAGGCTCATCAGCCCCAGCATTTT,CASSKDGQAHQPQHF
TRBJ2-1,NA,NA,TRBV5-1,TGCGCCAGCAGCTTGATGGGGGCGGACAATGAGCAGTTCTTC,CASSLMGADNEQFF
TRBJ1-5,NA,NA,TRBV10-3,TGTGCCATCAGTGAGGGACACCAAAGAGGCAATCAGCCCCAGCATTTT,CAISEGHQRGNQPQHF
TRBJ1-4,TRBD1,NA,TRBV7-6,TGTGCCAGCAGCGTTTCTCCGGGACAGAGAAATGAAAAACTGTTTTTT,CASSVSPGQRNEKLFF
TRBJ1-5,TRBD1,NA,TRBV4-2,TGTGCCAGCAGCCAAGAAGCCGGGACAGGGAATCAGCCCCAGCATTTT,CASSQEAGTGNQPQHF
TRBJ1-5,NA,few,TRBV9,TGTGCCAGCAGCGTAGTCGGGGATCTCAATCAGCCCCAGCATTTT,CASSVVGDLNQPQHF
TRBJ2-3,TRBD2,once,TRBV29-1,TGCAGCGTTGCCTCTAGCGGGGGAGACACAGATACGCAGTATTTT,CSVASSGGDTDTQYF
TRBJ2-7,TRBD1,NA,TRBV30,TGTGCCTGGAGTGGGGGGACAGGGGCGCAGGAGCAGTACTTC,CAWSGGTGAQEQYF
TRBJ2-3,TRBD1,NA,TRBV2,TGTGCCAGCAGTGTAAACAGGGGATACGATACGCAGTATTTT,CASSVNRGYDTQYF
TRBJ2-7,NA,few,TRBV6-6,TGTGCCAGCAGTTATCAATACGAGCAGTACTTC,CASSYQYEQYF
TRBJ2-3,NA,NA,TRBV29-1,TGCAGCGCCGCAGGTTATCGGCCAGATACGCAGTATTTT,CSAAGYRPDTQYF
TRBJ2-1,TRBD1,NA,TRBV10-3,TGTGCCATCAGTAAGGACAGGCGGGTGGATGAGCAGTTCTTC,CAISKDRRVDEQFF
TRBJ2-1,TRBD2,NA,TRBV29-1,TGCAGCGTTGACCTGGGGGGGACTAGCCGGGCAGGAGAGCAGTTCTTC,CSVDLGGTSRAGEQFF
TRBJ2-5,TRBD2,few,TRBV30,TGTGCCTGGAGTCCGGGACTAGCGGGGGAAGAGACCCAGTACTTC,CAWSPGLAGEETQYF
TRBJ2-7,TRBD2,few,TRBV6-4,TGTGCCAACAGGAGCGGGAGGGCCGCCTGTTCCTACGAGCAGTACTTC,CANRSGRAACSYEQYF
TRBJ1-4,TRBD1,NA,TRBV4-1,TGCGCCAGCAGCCGCTTGACAGGGGTGGGCACTAATGAAAAACTGTTTTTT,CASSRLTGVGTNEKLFF
TRBJ2-1,NA,NA,TRBV7-2,TGTGCCAGCAGCCCGACCGGGGTCAGCGGGTACAATGAGCAGTTCTTC,CASSPTGVSGYNEQFF
TRBJ2-1,TRBD2,NA,TRBV9,TGTGCCAGCAGCGTAAACGGGGGGGGTCCACAGTTCTTC,CASSVNGGGPQFF
TRBJ1-1,NA,NA,TRBV5-1,TGCGCCAGCAGCCCTGGGGAACCGGGACAAGAAGCTTTCTTT,CASSPGEPGQEAFF
TRBJ2-3,NA,NA,TRBV7-3,TGTGCCAGCAGCCCCTCGGTCACAGATACGCAGTATTTT,CASSPSVTDTQYF
TRBJ2-5,TRBD1,NA,TRBV25-1,TGTGCCAGCAGTGACTCCGGGACAGCGCAAGAGACCCAGTACTTC,CASSDSGTAQETQYF
TRBJ2-5,TRBD1,NA,TRBV29-1,TGCAGCGTTGGGCTGGGACAGCAAGAGACCCAGTACTTC,CSVGLGQQETQYF
TRBJ2-1,TRBD2,NA,TRBV4-1,TGCGCCAGCAGGGGACTAGCGGGGGGCCTTGGTGAGCAGTTCTTC,CASRGLAGGLGEQFF
TRBJ1-1,TRBD1,NA,TRBV7-7,TGTGCTAGCAGCTTAGTGGGGGACAGGGAGAACACTGAAGCTTTCTTT,CASSLVGDRENTEAFF
TRBJ1-5,NA,NA,TRBV9,TGTGCCAGCAGCGTAACAGGCACCAATCAGCCCCAGCATTTT,CASSVTGTNQPQHF